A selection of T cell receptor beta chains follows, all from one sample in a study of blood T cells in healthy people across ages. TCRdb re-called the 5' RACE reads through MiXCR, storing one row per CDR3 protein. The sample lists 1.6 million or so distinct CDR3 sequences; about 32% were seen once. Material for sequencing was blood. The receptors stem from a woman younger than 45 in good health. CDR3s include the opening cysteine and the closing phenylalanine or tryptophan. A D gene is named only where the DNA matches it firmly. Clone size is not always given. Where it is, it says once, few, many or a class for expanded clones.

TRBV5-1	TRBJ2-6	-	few	TGCGCCAGCAGCGCTGGATGGGGTACAGCCTCTGGGGCCAACGTCCTGACTTTC	CASSAGWGTASGANVLTF
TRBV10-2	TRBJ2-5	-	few	TGCGCCAGCAGTGAGGGGCCAGACCCCAGAGAGACCCAGTACTTC	CASSEGPDPRETQYF
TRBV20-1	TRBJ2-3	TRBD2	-	TGCAGTGCTAGAGATGGGAGCGGGGCGGGAGCAGATACGCAGTATTTT	CSARDGSGAGADTQYF
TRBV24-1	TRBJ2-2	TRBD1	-	TGTGCCACCAGTGATTCCGGACAGGGGGCGACCGGGGAGCGGTTTTTT	CATSDSGQGATGERFF
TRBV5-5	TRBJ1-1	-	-	TGTGTCTCCTATTCCCCCAGTTCATACACTGAAGCTTTCTTT	CVSYSPSSYTEAFF
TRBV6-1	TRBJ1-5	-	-	TGTGCCAGCAGCGACGATCAGCCCCAGCATTTT	CASSDDQPQHF
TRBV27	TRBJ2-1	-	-	TGTGCCAGCGGGACAGTAGCGGGATTGGGCTACAATGAGCAGTTCTTC	CASGTVAGLGYNEQFF
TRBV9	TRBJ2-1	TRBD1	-	TGTGCCAGCAGCGAGCTTCGGACAGGGAGAGGGAACAATGAGCAGTTCTTC	CASSELRTGRGNNEQFF
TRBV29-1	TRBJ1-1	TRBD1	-	TGCAGCGCCATGCGGGGGGACAGGGCGGTCACTGAAGCTTTCTTT	CSAMRGDRAVTEAFF
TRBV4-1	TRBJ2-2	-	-	TGCGCCAGCAGCCAAGCCAGGCAGACGAACACCGGGGAGCTGTTTTTT	CASSQARQTNTGELFF
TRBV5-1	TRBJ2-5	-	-	TGCGCCAGCAGCCATGGTAGAGGCCTTGAGACCCAGTACTTC	CASSHGRGLETQYF
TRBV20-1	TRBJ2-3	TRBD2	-	TGCAGTGGAAGACTAGCCAAGGGTACAGATACGCAGTATTTT	CSGRLAKGTDTQYF
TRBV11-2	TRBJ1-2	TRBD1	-	TGTGCCAGCACCAAACAGGGGGAGGGCTATGGCTACACCTTC	CASTKQGEGYGYTF
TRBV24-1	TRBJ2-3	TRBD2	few	TGTGCCACCAGTGAGCCTCCGGGACTAGCGGGAGTAGGTGCAGATACGCAGTATTTT	CATSEPPGLAGVGADTQYF
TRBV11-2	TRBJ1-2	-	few	TGTGCCAGCAGCTCCGTCTATGGCTACACCTTC	CASSSVYGYTF
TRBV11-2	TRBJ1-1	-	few	TGTGCCAGCAGCGCCGGGGCGGGGAACACTGAAGCTTTCTTT	CASSAGAGNTEAFF
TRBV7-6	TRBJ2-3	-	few	TGTGCCAGCAGCTCTTTCACAAATACGCAGTATTTT	CASSSFTNTQYF
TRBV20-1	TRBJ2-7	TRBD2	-	TGCAGTGCTAGAGATGGCCCGCGGGGGGGTCGGGTGGACTCCTACGAGCAGTACTTC	CSARDGPRGGRVDSYEQYF
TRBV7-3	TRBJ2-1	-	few	TGTGCCAGCAGTCCTACCGGACTGGGGGCTTACAATGAGCAGTTCTTC	CASSPTGLGAYNEQFF
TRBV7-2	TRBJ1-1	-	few	TGTGCCAGCTCACAACGAGGGGGGAGATTCACTGAAGCTTTCTTT	CASSQRGGRFTEAFF
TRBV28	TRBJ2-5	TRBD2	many	TGTGCCAGCGTACCGGGACTAGCGACATCCCAGCAGTACTTC	CASVPGLATSQQYF
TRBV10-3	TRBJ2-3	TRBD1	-	TGTGCCATCAGTGCCCGTCAGGGGGATGGAACAGATACGCAGTATTTT	CAISARQGDGTDTQYF
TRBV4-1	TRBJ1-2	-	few	TGCGCCAGCAGCCAACTCCTCGTTCGACAGGTAGACTATGGCTACACCTTC	CASSQLLVRQVDYGYTF
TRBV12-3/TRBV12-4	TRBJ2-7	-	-	TGTGCCAGCAGTGTCCTAAACCCCGAGATGTCCTACGAGCAGTACTTC	CASSVLNPEMSYEQYF
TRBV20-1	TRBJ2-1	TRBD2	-	TGCAGTGCTAGAATAGGGCGGACTAGCGGGAGGGCAGGGGGGTCCTACAATGAGCAGTTCTTC	CSARIGRTSGRAGGSYNEQFF
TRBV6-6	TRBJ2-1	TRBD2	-	TGTGCCAGCAGTCTAGCGGGGGGGCCGAGCAATGAGCAGTTCTTC	CASSLAGGPSNEQFF
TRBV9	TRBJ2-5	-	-	TGTGCCAGCAGCGTAGCGGGACAACCCCAAGAGACCCAGTACTTC	CASSVAGQPQETQYF
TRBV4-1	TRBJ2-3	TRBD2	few	TGCGCCAGCAGCCAAGACGGCGGGAGGGTTACGCAGTATTTT	CASSQDGGRVTQYF
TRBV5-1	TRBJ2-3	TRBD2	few	TGCGCCAGCAGCTTAATTAGCGGGCATGATACAGATACGCAGTATTTT	CASSLISGHDTDTQYF
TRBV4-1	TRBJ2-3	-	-	TGCGCCAGCAGCCAAGAATCCGGGTCTCACACAGATACGCAGTATTTT	CASSQESGSHTDTQYF
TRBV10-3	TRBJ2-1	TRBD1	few	TGTGCCATCAGTGTGACGACAGGGGCAAGCAATGAGCAGTTCTTC	CAISVTTGASNEQFF
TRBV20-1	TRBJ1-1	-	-	TGCAGTGCTAGAGAGAGTGTCGTAGGTTTCTTT	CSARESVVGFF
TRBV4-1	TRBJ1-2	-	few	TGCGCCAGCAGCCAAGTGGCAGGGTCCGGCTACACCTTC	CASSQVAGSGYTF
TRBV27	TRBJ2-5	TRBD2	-	TGTGCCAGCAATATAGGGGCGGAACTAGCGGGAGTCAGGAATGAGCAGTACTTC	CASNIGAELAGVRNEQYF
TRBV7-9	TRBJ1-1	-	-	TGTGCCAGCAGTTTATCGACGGAGATGAACATTGAAGCTTTCTTT	CASSLSTEMNIEAFF
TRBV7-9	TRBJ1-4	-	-	TGTGCCAGCAGCTCCGGGTGGACGGCGGAGGAAAAACTGTTTTTT	CASSSGWTAEEKLFF
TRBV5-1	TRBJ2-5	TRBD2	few	TGCGCCAGCAGCTACGGGACTAGCTCCCCCCAAGAGACCCAGTACTTC	CASSYGTSSPQETQYF
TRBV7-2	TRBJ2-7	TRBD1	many	TGTGCCAGCAGCTTGGCCGGACAGGGATCCTACGAGCAGTACTTC	CASSLAGQGSYEQYF
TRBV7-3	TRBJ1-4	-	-	TGTGCCAGCAGCTTATACGGGGGCACCCCTGAAAAACTGTTTTTT	CASSLYGGTPEKLFF
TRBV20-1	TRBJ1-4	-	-	TGCAGTGCTAGCGAAGAAAAACGGTTTTTT	CSASEEKRFF
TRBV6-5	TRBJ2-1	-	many	TGTGCCAGCAGTTATGGGAGATCCTTTGAGCAGTTCTTC	CASSYGRSFEQFF
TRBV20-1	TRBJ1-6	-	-	TGCAGTGCCCAGGCGGGCGGAGGCTCCCTTGCGAATTCACCCCTCCACTTT	CSAQAGGGSLANSPLHF
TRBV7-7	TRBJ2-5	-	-	TGTGCCAGCAGCTTAACGGTGCACAGCCAAGAGACCCAGTACTTC	CASSLTVHSQETQYF
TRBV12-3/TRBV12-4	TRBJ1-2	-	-	TGTGCCAGCAGTTCCAGGATTAACTATGGCTACACCTTC	CASSSRINYGYTF
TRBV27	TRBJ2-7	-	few	TGTGCCAGCAGTTTGATAACGGGGGCACCCTACGAGCAGTACTTC	CASSLITGAPYEQYF
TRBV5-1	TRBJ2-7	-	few	TGCGCCAGCAGCTTGGTGTCCGGACAAGTCTACGAGCAGTACTTC	CASSLVSGQVYEQYF
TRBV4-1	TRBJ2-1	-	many	TGCGCCAGCAGCCAAGATAGTCGTGACAATGAGCAGTTCTTC	CASSQDSRDNEQFF
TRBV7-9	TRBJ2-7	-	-	TGTGCCAGCAGCGCGTCACAGGGTTACTACGAGCAGTACTTC	CASSASQGYYEQYF
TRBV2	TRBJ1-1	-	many	TGTGCCAGCAGTGAGCTGAACACTGAAGCTTTCTTT	CASSELNTEAFF
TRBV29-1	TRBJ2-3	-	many	TGCAGCGTTGACTCGGGCGGGGCAGATACGCAGTATTTT	CSVDSGGADTQYF
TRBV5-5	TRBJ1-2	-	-	TGTGCCAGCAGCTCCCTCCTCGAGCGCCGCGGGAACTATGGCTACACCTTC	CASSSLLERRGNYGYTF
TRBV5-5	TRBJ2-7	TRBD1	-	TGTGCCAGCAGCAGGGGACAGGGGACCGACTCCTACGAGCAGTACTTC	CASSRGQGTDSYEQYF
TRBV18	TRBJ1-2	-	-	TGTGCCAGCTCACCGTGGACAGTTAGCCGCACTAACTATGGCTACACCTTC	CASSPWTVSRTNYGYTF